The TCR beta chain described here comes from a study of blood T cell repertoires in COVID-19. The overall study: Italy, Spain and the United States were the sources of the convalescent and acute COVID-19 samples. T cells, B-cell-depleted T cells, or PBMCs provided the cDNA or gDNA that served as material.

CDR1 LNHDA and CDR2 SQIVND come from the germline V gene (reference sequence). The CDR3 is 21 residues long. Trimming took 5 bases from V and 0 from J, leaving 29 bases between them. In the source study's methods: Nucleated cell counts were estimated from reference gene primer amplification. Generated by immunoSEQ multiplex PCR, the TCRdb table keeps only in-frame clones and is missing some. V and J calls and clone size follow that table, whereas D and trimming were derived from the DNA. The table shows about 230,000 clones, with approximately 87% occurring only once. This clonotype originated in an older woman with active or convalescent COVID-19. The genes are TRBV19 and TRBJ2-1; a possible D gene is TRBD2 (5 bases). Source material: peripheral blood. CDR3 bases: TGTGCCAGTAGTCTGAGCTCCGGGATCCAACAACTACCACGCTCCTACAATGAGCAGTTCTTC. This codes for CASSLSSGIQQLPRSYNEQFF.